Below are 16 T cell receptor beta chains sequenced from a single sample in a study of T cells in Graves' hyperthyroidism and ophthalmopathy. There were TCR beta CDR3 regions amplified from RNA transcripts. The TCR CDR3 first-round RT-PCR relied on the HTBI primer set. TCRdb used MiXCR to reprocess the multiplex PCR reads, holding one entry per CDR3 protein. The sample contains 500,000 to 800,000 distinct CDR3 sequences, roughly 46% of which appear only once. Sequencing was done on a sample of peripheral blood or thyroid tissue (not recorded which). The receptors were sampled from an adult man with Graves' disease, either hyperthyroidism or ophthalmopathy (not recorded which).

The chain uses TRBV25-1 and TRBJ1-3; possible D gene TRBD1, 6 bases. Germline lookup yields CDR1 MGHDK and CDR2 SYGVNS. Deletions cut 6 bases from V and 0 bases from J, with 15 bases between. This CDR3 comprises 16 residues. CDR3 nucleotides: TGTGCCAGCAGCGTAGATCTGGACAGCTCTGGAAACACCATATATTTT. The encoded protein is CASSVDLDSSGNTIYF.

This clonotype was seen a few times. The chain links TRBV6-6 to TRBJ2-6, with D possibly matching TRBD2 (5 bases). The CDR3 spans 15 residues. Trimming shortened V by 6 bases and J by 2 bases, and 11 bases separated the two germline ends. In germline, CDR1 is MNHNY, CDR2 SVGAGI (reference sequence). The CDR3 nucleotides read TGTGCCAGCAGCTACCCGAGGGCTGGGGCCAACGTCCTGACTTTC. Translation gives CASSYPRAGANVLTF.

This clonotype appeared a single time. The chain combines TRBV25-1 with TRBJ1-1; D perhaps matches TRBD1 (5 bases). There are 15 residues in the CDR3. The V gene lost 4 bases and the J gene lost 6 bases, with 18 bases spanning the gap. CDR1 is MGHDK, CDR2 SYGVNS, per germline. The CDR3 loop is CASSVLAGRLAEAFF. The CDR3 nucleotides are TGTGCCAGCAGTGTGCTAGCGGGACGTTTGGCTGAAGCTTTCTTT.

The table lists this clonotype with a few counts. V and J are TRBV19 and TRBJ1-1; no clear D. The germline V gene encodes CDR1 LNHDA and CDR2 SQIVND (reference sequence). CDR3 length equals 14 residues. V lost 5 bases, J lost 4 bases, and 14 bases lay in between. The CDR3 bases are TGTGCCAGTAGTCCAGTAGGAGGAGGCACTGAAGCTTTCTTT. It specifies CASSPVGGGTEAFF.

The V gene is TRBV25-1, the J gene TRBJ2-7; TRBD2 matches 9 bases. Germline CDR1 reads MGHDK; CDR2 reads SYGVNS. The CDR3 extends over 14 amino acids. The V and J ends lost 6 bases and 3 bases, in that order; junction bases with no gene match: 6. CDR3 amino acids: CASSQAGGLYEQYF. CDR3 DNA sequence: TGTGCCAGCAGCCAGGCGGGGGGGCTCTACGAGCAGTACTTC.

This chain links TRBV7-1 with TRBJ1-1; 7 bases are shared with TRBD1. TRBV7-1 is an open reading frame, and its role is uncertain. The junction had 6 bases not matched to a gene; V was cut back by 6 bases and J by 5 bases. CDR3 size: 13 residues. The CDR3 reads CASRSKGATEAFF. DNA for the CDR3: TGTGCCAGCAGGTCAAAGGGGGCGACTGAAGCTTTCTTT.

V usage is TRBV20-1 and J usage is TRBJ1-5; a possible D gene is TRBD1 (5 bases). The CDR3 extends over 16 amino acids. V gave up 1 base and J gave up 7 bases, with 20 bases separating them. Germline CDR1 is DFQATT and CDR2 is SNEGSKA (reference sequence). CDR3 nucleotides: TGCAGTGCTAGAGGACCCCCTACGGGGCTCGCCCAGCCCCAGCATTTT. Translation: CSARGPPTGLAQPQHF.

This clonotype occurred many times. The chain carries TRBV10-3 and TRBJ2-5; D remains unclear. CDR3 length equals 15 residues. V shed 5 bases and J shed 1 base, with 14 bases lying between them. Germline assignment: CDR1 ENHRY and CDR2 SYGVKD. The CDR3 spells CAISNLWASQETQYF. CDR3 DNA: TGTGCCATCAGTAACCTCTGGGCAAGCCAAGAGACCCAGTACTTC.

V usage is TRBV15 and J usage is TRBJ2-2, with 8 bases that match TRBD1. Germline-derived CDR1 and CDR2 are LNHNV and YYDKDF (reference sequence). The CDR3 extends over 16 amino acids. The V segment lost 3 bases and the J segment 4 bases; nucleotides outside the gene matches: 7. Written as DNA, the CDR3 is TGTGCCACCAGCAGTGAACGGACAGGGTTCACCGGGGAGCTGTTTTTT. Translated, it gives CATSSERTGFTGELFF.

In the case of this clonotype: A much larger clone lies a single base off, so this may be a read error. The rearrangement joins TRBV29-1 to TRBJ1-1; 9 bases match TRBD1. Unmatched junction bases numbered 4, after V lost 7 bases and J lost 1 base. Germline CDR1 is SQVTM and CDR2 is ANQGSEA. This CDR3 is built from 13 residues. In nucleotides, the CDR3 is TGCAGCGCCGGACAGGGGAGGAACACTGAAGCTTTCTTT. Amino acids: CSAGQGRNTEAFF.

This clonotype was seen repeatedly, ten times or more. The rearrangement joins TRBV24-1 to TRBJ2-2; 8 bases agree with TRBD1. J gave up 0 bases and V 7 bases, and 3 bases lay outside the gene matches. The V gene's germline CDR1 is KGHDR and CDR2 SFDVKD. The CDR3 is made up of 15 amino acids. The CDR3 nucleotides read TGTGCCACCAGCCTACAGGGGGCGAACACCGGGGAGCTGTTTTTT. Translating it yields CATSLQGANTGELFF.

The genes are TRBV7-9 and TRBJ2-5, with D unresolved. Germline lookup yields CDR1 SEHNR and CDR2 FQNEAQ (reference sequence). The CDR3 length is 11 residues. V lost 5 bases and J lost 7, with 8 bases in between. CDR3 loop: CASSRTPTQYF. DNA for the CDR3: TGTGCCAGCAGCCGGACGCCGACCCAGTACTTC.

There are a few counts of this clonotype. V usage is TRBV15 and J usage is TRBJ1-5, with D hard to call. The V and J ends lost 3 bases and 2 bases respectively, with 11 bases between them. CDR3 size: 15 residues. Per germline, CDR1 LNHNV and CDR2 YYDKDF (reference sequence). CDR3: CATSRGYDGNQPQHF. DNA of the CDR3: TGTGCCACCAGCAGGGGGTATGATGGCAATCAGCCCCAGCATTTT.

The chain combines TRBV15 with TRBJ1-1; D is uncertain. Germline V CDR1 and CDR2: LNHNV, YYDKDF (reference sequence). The CDR3 loop spans 14 amino acids. Trimming stripped 4 bases from V and 1 base from J, with 10 bases between. Written as DNA, the CDR3 is TGTGCCACCAGCACTCAAGGAGGGAACACTGAAGCTTTCTTT. It codes for CATSTQGGNTEAFF.

This clonotype was seen a handful of times. The chain combines TRBV2 with TRBJ1-1; D gene uncertain. V shed 6 bases and J shed 3 bases, with 17 bases lying between them. Germline lookup yields CDR1 SNHLY and CDR2 FYNNEI. The CDR3 is 15 residues long. CDR3 sequence: CASRNPAEGHTEAFF. The CDR3 DNA reads as TGTGCCAGCAGGAACCCTGCTGAGGGCCACACTGAAGCTTTCTTT.

The chain has TRBV10-3 and TRBJ1-2, with D maybe TRBD1 (6 bases). CDR1 and CDR2 from the germline V gene are ENHRY and SYGVKD. The CDR3 contains 15 residues. V lost 3 bases, J lost 3 bases, and 14 bases lay in between. CDR3 protein: CAISEGRTAYYGYTF. Written as DNA, the CDR3 is TGTGCCATCAGTGAAGGCAGGACAGCCTACTATGGCTACACCTTC.